The 27 T cell receptor beta chains below all came from one sample that was sequenced in a study of blood T cell repertoires in COVID-19. Some clones are missing from TCRdb's copy, which holds only in-frame ones; the method was immunoSEQ multiplex PCR. The table shows around 57,000 clones, with 82% occurring only once. The sequencing input was peripheral blood. These receptor sequences come from a woman aged 55-75 years with acute or convalescent COVID-19.

The rearrangement links TRBV5-1 to TRBJ2-3; a possible D gene is TRBD2 (6 bases). There are 14 residues in the CDR3. Germline V gene lookup returns CDR1 SGHRS and CDR2 YFSETQ. Trimming left V 2 bases short and J 2 bases short, with 9 bases between. Here the CDR3 reads CASSFGGPTDTQYF. The CDR3 region has the DNA TGCGCCAGCAGCTTCGGGGGACCCACAGATACGCAGTATTTT.

The chain is built from TRBV5-1 and TRBJ1-1, with 7 bases identical to TRBD1. The CDR3 runs 15 residues. From germline, CDR1 is SGHRS and CDR2 YFSETQ. The J segment lost 1 base and the V segment lost 0 bases, leaving 3 bases of the junction unmatched. This chain's CDR3 is CASSLVSGGNTEAFF. The CDR3 DNA follows: TGCGCCAGCAGCTTGGTATCAGGGGGGAACACTGAAGCTTTCTTT.

V is TRBV5-6 and J is TRBJ1-2, with 7 bases matching TRBD1. CDR3 size: 14 residues. V lost 9 bases to trimming and J lost 8 bases; unmatched junction nucleotides: 16. Germline V CDR1 and CDR2: SGHDT, YYEEEE. The CDR3 DNA is TGTGCCACCGAGACGACAGGGTCGGTTAGGGGCTACACCTTC. This codes for CATETTGSVRGYTF.

This chain joins TRBV19 and TRBJ1-3, with TRBD1 identical over 7 bases. The CDR3 is made up of 15 amino acids. CDR1 is LNHDA, CDR2 SQIVND, per germline (reference sequence). V lost 6 bases and J lost 1; bases outside the gene matches: 6. CDR3: CASSRTGLSGNTIYF. The CDR3 bases are TGTGCCAGTAGCCGGACAGGTCTTTCTGGAAACACCATATATTTT. The variable domain in full, completed from reference TRBV19 and TRBJ1-3, reads DGGITQSPKYLFRKEGQNVTLSCEQNLNHDAMYWYRQDPGQGLRLIYYSQIVNDFQKGDIAEGYSVSREKKESFPLTVTSAQKNPTAFYLCASSRTGLSGNTIYFGEGSWLTVV.

The chain employs TRBV3-1 (or the pseudogene TRBV3-2) and TRBJ2-7; the D gene is possibly TRBD2 (6 bases). Germline CDR1 is LGHDT and CDR2 is YNNKEL (reference sequence). V lost 6 bases to trimming and J lost 10 bases, with 22 bases between them. The CDR3 loop spans 14 amino acids. For the CDR3, the DNA is TGTGCCAGCAGTCACCCGGGACTGAGTTTTTGTCAGTACTTC. Its translation is CASSHPGLSFCQYF.

The gene calls are TRBV5-1 and TRBJ1-3, with 9 bases identical to TRBD1. Trimming removed 1 base from V and 3 bases from J; junction bases left unmatched: 5. The CDR3 is made up of 16 amino acids. Germline V gene sequence: CDR1 SGHRS, CDR2 YFSETQ. The CDR3 sequence: CASSLTGQGNGNTIYF. For the CDR3, the DNA is TGCGCCAGCAGCTTGACAGGACAGGGGAATGGAAACACCATATATTTT.

The V and J genes are TRBV5-5 and TRBJ1-3; D unclear. Germline assignment: CDR1 SGHKS and CDR2 YYEKEE (reference sequence). V gave up 4 bases and J gave up 0 bases, with 5 bases separating them. There are 13 residues in the CDR3. The CDR3, as DNA: TGTGCCAGCAGCGACACCTCTGGAAACACCATATATTTT. It yields the protein CASSDTSGNTIYF. Together with reference TRBV5-5 and TRBJ1-3, the CDR3 gives the full variable domain: DAGVTQSPTHLIKTRGQQVTLRCSPISGHKSVSWYQQVLGQGPQFIFQYYEKEERGRGNFPDRFSARQFPNYSSELNVNALLLGDSALYLCASSDTSGNTIYFGEGSWLTVV.

The J gene is TRBJ2-6, the V gene TRBV10-2; 7 bases match TRBD1. Germline trimming cut 6 bases from V and 0 bases from J; bases unmatched to any gene: 11. The CDR3 contains 18 residues. CDR1 and CDR2 from the germline V gene are WSHSY and SAAADI. The CDR3 DNA reads as TGCGCCAGCAGCGAAATAGGACAGGCTACCTCTGGGGCCAACGTCCTGACTTTC. It codes for CASSEIGQATSGANVLTF.

This clone was seen a few times. The rearrangement links TRBV19 to TRBJ1-2; D gene uncertain. Trimming pared 11 bases from V and 8 bases from J, leaving 24 bases between. Germline CDR1 reads LNHDA; CDR2 reads SQIVND (reference sequence). The CDR3 length is 14 residues. This CDR3 reads CAGLIRTDPLGYTF. The CDR3, as DNA: TGTGCCGGTCTGATTAGGACTGATCCCTTGGGCTACACCTTC.

V usage is TRBV2 and J usage is TRBJ2-5; 12 positions match TRBD1. CDR3 size: 16 residues. The V and J ends lost 6 bases and 0 bases, in that order; junction bases with no gene match: 5. CDR1 and CDR2 from the germline V gene are SNHLY and FYNNEI. The CDR3 here is CASSSGTGGDQETQYF. CDR3 sequence (DNA): TGTGCCAGCAGCAGTGGGACAGGGGGCGACCAAGAGACCCAGTACTTC.

This clone was observed a handful of times. This sequence joins TRBV7-9 and TRBJ2-7; the match to TRBD1 covers 7 bases. The length of the CDR3 is 14 residues. The germline CDR1 and CDR2 sequences are SEHNR and FQNEAQ (reference sequence). The V segment lost 3 bases and the J segment 2 bases; nucleotides outside the gene matches: 4. CDR3 sequence: CASSLADRPYEQYF. The CDR3 nucleotides are TGTGCCAGCAGCTTGGCGGACAGGCCCTACGAGCAGTACTTC.

The chain links TRBV29-1 to TRBJ1-2; D not resolved. The V end lost 7 bases, the J end lost 1 base, and 19 bases lay between the germline ends. The CDR3 runs 15 residues. The germline gives CDR1 SQVTM, CDR2 ANQGSEA. The CDR3 loop reads CSAQRAGWNNYGYTF. Here the CDR3 DNA reads TGCAGCGCCCAACGGGCGGGTTGGAATAACTATGGCTACACCTTC. Together with reference TRBV29-1 and TRBJ1-2, the CDR3 gives the full variable domain: SAVISQKPSRDICQRGTSLTIQCQVDSQVTMMFWYRQQPGQSLTLIATANQGSEATYESGFVIDKFPISRPNLTFSTLTVSNMSPEDSSIYLCSAQRAGWNNYGYTFGSGTRLTVV.

V gene TRBV6-4 combines with J gene TRBJ1-2, with TRBD1 matching over 9 bases. After removal of 5 bases from V and 7 bases from J, the junction contained 5 bases not matched to a gene. CDR1 MRHNA and CDR2 SNTAGT come from the germline V gene. This CDR3 region has 13 residues. CDR3 sequence reads: CASSRTGESGYTF. The DNA of the CDR3 is TGTGCCAGCAGTCGGACAGGGGAAAGTGGCTACACCTTC.

The chain joins TRBV5-1 to TRBJ2-7; 9 bases map to TRBD2. The length of the CDR3 is 16 residues. V gave up 4 bases and J gave up 7 bases; unmatched junction bases: 15. The germline V gene has CDR1 SGHRS and CDR2 YFSETQ. CDR3 residues: CASSPNPAGGSTEQYF. The CDR3 DNA sequence: TGCGCCAGCAGCCCAAACCCTGCGGGGGGGTCCACTGAGCAGTACTTC. Using reference TRBV5-1 and TRBJ2-7 for the parts outside the CDR3, the full variable domain is KAGVTQTPRYLIKTRGQQVTLSCSPISGHRSVSWYQQTPGQGLQFLFEYFSETQRNKGNFPGRFSGRQFSNSRSEMNVSTLELGDSALYLCASSPNPAGGSTEQYFGPGTRLTVT.

The chain recombines TRBV19 with TRBJ2-4, with 10 bases matching TRBD2. Trimming cost V 6 bases and J 3 bases; bases outside gene matches: 11. The CDR3 is made up of 17 amino acids. Germline V gene data show CDR1 as LNHDA and CDR2 as SQIVND (reference sequence). In nucleotides, the CDR3 is TGTGCCAGTAGGTCCCAGCGGGGGGGCACAGGCAAAAACATTCAGTACTTC. Amino acids: CASRSQRGGTGKNIQYF. Using reference TRBV19 and TRBJ2-4 for the parts outside the CDR3, the full variable domain is DGGITQSPKYLFRKEGQNVTLSCEQNLNHDAMYWYRQDPGQGLRLIYYSQIVNDFQKGDIAEGYSVSREKKESFPLTVTSAQKNPTAFYLCASRSQRGGTGKNIQYFGAGTRLSVL.

J is TRBJ2-3 and V is TRBV6-2 or TRBV6-3; TRBD2 agrees at 7 bases. Trimming cost V 2 bases and J 2 bases; bases outside gene matches: 10. Germline V lookup: CDR1 MNHEY, CDR2 SVGEGT. This CDR3 spans 17 amino acids. CDR3 sequence (DNA): TGTGCCAGCAGTTACGCCCGGGACTACACTTTCACAGATACGCAGTATTTT. Its translation is CASSYARDYTFTDTQYF.

V is TRBV18 and J is TRBJ1-5; 8 bases match TRBD1. Germline CDR1 is KGHSH and CDR2 is LQKENI. V shed 6 bases and J 5 bases; nucleotides not matched to a gene: 3. The CDR3 runs to 13 residues. The CDR3 region has the DNA TGTGCCAGCTCGGCGACAGGGGATCAGCCCCAGCATTTT. Translation: CASSATGDQPQHF.

In its sample, this clone was seen once. CDR3 bases: TGTGCCAGTAGTTGGTCCTCGGCGGGGGTAAAGGATACGCAGTATTTT. It codes for CASSWSSAGVKDTQYF. The V gene is TRBV19, the J gene TRBJ2-3; 7 nucleotides line up with TRBD2. CDR1 and CDR2 from the germline V gene are LNHDA and SQIVND (reference sequence). Trimming at V came to 5 bases and at J to 6 bases, leaving 14 bases not matched to a gene. This CDR3 has 16 amino acids.

This clone was picked up one time. V usage is TRBV27 and J usage is TRBJ2-7, with D tentatively TRBD1 (5 bases). There are 13 residues in the CDR3. Germline V gene sequence: CDR1 MNHEY, CDR2 SMNVEV (reference sequence). The V and J ends lost 8 bases and 4 bases respectively, with 15 bases between them. CDR3 nucleotide sequence: TGTGCCAGCCGGCAGGGTCTACGGTACGAGCAGTACTTC. It codes for CASRQGLRYEQYF.

V and J are TRBV7-2 and TRBJ2-3; 8 bases map to TRBD2. This CDR3 has 18 amino acids. CDR1 and CDR2 from the germline V gene are SGHTA and FQGNSA. The trim removed 4 bases at V and 6 bases at J, leaving 18 bases unmatched. CDR3 in DNA: TGTGCCAGCAGCTCGAGAGTTAGTTCCCGGGGGGGCCGGGATACGCAGTATTTT. Its protein product is CASSSRVSSRGGRDTQYF.

V gene TRBV6-1 combines with J gene TRBJ2-7; tentative D call: TRBD2 (5 bases). Trimming stripped 0 bases from V and 6 bases from J, with 12 bases between. This CDR3 contains 14 residues. Germline-derived CDR1 and CDR2 are MNHNS and SASEGT. The CDR3 is CASSEAWTLREQYF. The CDR3 coding sequence is TGTGCCAGCAGTGAAGCGTGGACTCTCCGCGAGCAGTACTTC.

V gene TRBV5-4 combines with J gene TRBJ1-2; 7 bases match TRBD1. V was clipped by 4 bases and J by 3 bases; unmatched bases: 6. This CDR3 contains 14 residues. Looked up from germline, CDR1 is SGHNT and CDR2 is YYREEE (reference sequence). In DNA form, the CDR3 reads TGTGCCAGCAGCCTGGAGGGGGCGTACTATGGCTACACCTTC. Translated: CASSLEGAYYGYTF.

The CDR3: CASRGEAYRQYF. The CDR3 DNA follows: TGTGCCAGCAGGGGGGAGGCTTACCGGCAGTACTTC. The gene calls are TRBV27 and TRBJ2-7; possibly TRBD2 for D (6 bases). CDR1 is MNHEY and CDR2 is SMNVEV in the germline V gene (reference sequence). The CDR3 contains 12 residues. Between the trimmed V and J ends, which lost 6 bases and 9 bases, there was a span of 15 bases.

This rearrangement joins TRBV5-1 to TRBJ1-3, with a tentative D call TRBD1 (6 bases). Trimming left V 4 bases short and J 4 bases short, with 15 bases between. CDR3 length: 15 residues. Germline assignment: CDR1 SGHRS and CDR2 YFSETQ. CDR3 sequence: CASSGSGAGGNTIYF. CDR3 nucleotides: TGCGCCAGCAGCGGATCAGGGGCGGGCGGAAACACCATATATTTT.

The rearrangement links TRBV30 to TRBJ2-1, with D possibly TRBD1 on 5 matching bases. Germline CDR1 is GTSNPN and CDR2 is SVGIG (reference sequence). CDR3 length equals 12 residues. The ends were cut back, 5 bases at V and 8 bases at J, with 13 bases in the middle. In nucleotides, the CDR3 is TGTGCCTGGGGCAGGGTGTGGGATGAGCAGTTCTTC. This sequence encodes CAWGRVWDEQFF.

The J gene is TRBJ1-6, the V gene TRBV5-6; TRBD1 matches 7 bases. Per the germline V gene, CDR1 is SGHDT and CDR2 is YYEEEE. Trimming cost V 5 bases and J 3 bases; bases outside gene matches: 11. This CDR3 region has 17 residues. The CDR3 region is CASSPYTDRDYNSPLHF. For the CDR3, the DNA is TGTGCCAGCAGTCCCTACACCGACAGGGACTATAATTCACCCCTCCACTTT.

V is TRBV11-2 and J is TRBJ1-4; the D gene is possibly TRBD1 (6 bases). Germline-derived CDR1 and CDR2 are SGHAT and FQNNGV. Trimming stripped 5 bases from V and 8 bases from J, with 21 bases between. This CDR3 has 16 amino acids. This CDR3 reads CASSPRGTSSREKLFF. DNA for the CDR3: TGTGCCAGCAGCCCCAGGGGAACTTCAAGTCGGGAAAAACTGTTTTTT.